The T cell receptor (beta chain) described here comes from a study of blood T cell repertoires in COVID-19. Germline CDR1 and CDR2: SGHRS and YFSETQ. This CDR3 spans 15 amino acids. The V segment lost 0 bases and the J segment 7 bases; nucleotides outside the gene matches: 7. This clone has only one observation. Repertoires were generated with immunoSEQ multiplex PCR, while TCRdb's copy carries only in-frame clones and drops some. The data hold around 120,000 clones, with roughly 80% observed a single time. The chain combines TRBV5-1 with TRBJ2-1; 7 positions agree with TRBD2. Sequencing input: peripheral blood. The clonotype was recovered from a man in his fifties or sixties with acute or convalescent COVID-19. The CDR3 loop reads CASSLVGGGLNEQFF. DNA of the CDR3: TGCGCCAGCAGCTTGGTTGGCGGGGGACTAAATGAGCAGTTCTTC.